These T cell receptor beta chains were read from a single sample in a study of CXCR3-negative and CXCR3-positive naive CD8 T cells. TCRdb reanalyzed the 5' RACE reads and collapses them to one entry per CDR3 protein, without DNA. With approximately 74,000 distinct CDR3 sequences in the sample, the ten largest clones hold 1.6%. The sequenced material came from naive CXCR3- CD8+ T cells from blood. Every receptor here comes from a human donor in good health. Some clones in this sample may be carry-over from other donors' samples. Each CDR3 is given with its conserved first and last residue.

J gene: TRBJ1-1; V gene: TRBV9; CDR3 protein: CASSVDEGATGWNTEAFF
J gene: TRBJ2-5; V gene: TRBV7-6; CDR3 protein: CASSLSGARETQYF
J gene: TRBJ2-7; V gene: TRBV29-1; CDR3 protein: CSVPIRGEQYF
J gene: TRBJ2-1; V gene: TRBV29-1; CDR3 protein: CSGGPTPLSGNEQFF
J gene: TRBJ1-2; V gene: TRBV20-1; CDR3 protein: CSARDQYDYGYTF
J gene: TRBJ2-7; V gene: TRBV29-1; CDR3 protein: CSVEDRLTYEQYF
J gene: TRBJ2-1; V gene: TRBV7-9; CDR3 protein: CASSPNDYNEQFF
J gene: TRBJ1-2; V gene: TRBV27; CDR3 protein: CASRTDRELYGYTF
J gene: TRBJ2-7; V gene: TRBV6-2/TRBV6-3; CDR3 protein: CASSRQDAYEQYF
J gene: TRBJ1-3; V gene: TRBV6-6; CDR3 protein: CASSYPSAQGPNSGNTIYF
J gene: TRBJ2-1; V gene: TRBV6-2/TRBV6-3; CDR3 protein: CASSERGEYNEQFF
J gene: TRBJ2-3; V gene: TRBV29-1; CDR3 protein: CSVYTSEGSGHFGDTQYF
J gene: TRBJ2-7; V gene: TRBV28; CDR3 protein: CASGQFIAGGPGEQYF
J gene: TRBJ2-1; V gene: TRBV7-9; CDR3 protein: CASSPTSGDDYNEQFF
J gene: TRBJ2-7; V gene: TRBV28; CDR3 protein: CASSLEPGLSYEQYF
J gene: TRBJ1-1; V gene: TRBV7-9; CDR3 protein: CASLQGAEAFF
J gene: TRBJ2-7; V gene: TRBV5-1; CDR3 protein: CASSLIPGDEQYF
J gene: TRBJ2-1; V gene: TRBV4-1; CDR3 protein: CASSQDQPGLAAKYNEQFF
J gene: TRBJ2-5; V gene: TRBV7-9; CDR3 protein: CASSRRQGAETQYF
J gene: TRBJ2-7; V gene: TRBV19; CDR3 protein: CASSRAGQTYEQYF
J gene: TRBJ2-3; V gene: TRBV7-9; CDR3 protein: CATDVRTHEADTQYF
J gene: TRBJ2-7; V gene: TRBV2; CDR3 protein: CASSEALSPNEQYF
J gene: TRBJ2-7; V gene: TRBV28; CDR3 protein: CASTEPGQVIHEQYF
J gene: TRBJ2-7; V gene: TRBV7-6; CDR3 protein: CASSLPGTSAEQYF
J gene: TRBJ2-1; V gene: TRBV7-9; CDR3 protein: CASSLPRDIYNEQFF
J gene: TRBJ1-2; V gene: TRBV29-1; CDR3 protein: CSVDGYSGRIGYTF
J gene: TRBJ2-7; V gene: TRBV4-2; CDR3 protein: CASSQDRDYEQYF